Below, 6 T cell receptor beta chains from the same sample are listed, as sequenced in a study of cytomegalovirus exposure and HLA in healthy donors. The primer mix had 60 Vbeta and 13 Jbeta primers. Some clones are missing from TCRdb's copy, which holds only in-frame ones; the method was immunoSEQ multiplex PCR. The sample carries about 120,000 clones, about 75% recorded once. Sequencing was performed on PBMCs. Source of these receptors: a woman between 40 and 50 years old in good health and CMV-seropositive.

This chain joins TRBV2 and TRBJ1-1; D is perhaps TRBD1 (6 bases). CDR1 and CDR2 from the germline V gene are SNHLY and FYNNEI. There are 14 residues in the CDR3. The V and J ends lost 8 bases and 6 bases respectively, with 19 bases between them. The CDR3 region is CASGYRVSGAEAFF. CDR3 DNA sequence: TGTGCCAGCGGATACAGGGTCTCGGGCGCTGAAGCTTTCTTT.

The V and J genes are TRBV29-1 and TRBJ1-1; 7 nucleotides align to TRBD1. CDR1 is SQVTM, CDR2 ANQGSEA, per germline. The CDR3 totals 13 residues. The CDR3 sequence is CSVRGGESTEAFF. The CDR3 DNA sequence: TGCAGTGTCCGAGGGGGCGAGAGCACTGAAGCTTTCTTT.

This clone was observed a few times. The rearrangement joins TRBV11-2 to TRBJ1-1; D unclear. Germline V gene sequence: CDR1 SGHAT, CDR2 FQNNGV. Deletions cut 1 base from V and 2 bases from J, with 8 bases between. The CDR3 totals 14 residues. The DNA for the CDR3 is TGTGCCAGCAGCTTAGGTACAGTAAACACTGAAGCTTTCTTT. Translation gives CASSLGTVNTEAFF.

The chain joins TRBV7-7 to TRBJ2-1, with D unresolved. This CDR3 contains 14 residues. V lost 1 base and J lost 9, with 13 bases in between. Germline values: CDR1 SSHAT, CDR2 FNYEAQ (reference sequence). This chain's CDR3 is CASSLDIWLGEQFF. The CDR3 nucleotides read TGTGCCAGCAGCTTAGATATTTGGCTAGGTGAGCAGTTCTTC.

The rearrangement links TRBV29-1 to TRBJ1-5; D gene ambiguous. Germline CDR1 SQVTM, CDR2 ANQGSEA. This CDR3 comprises 13 residues. The V and J ends lost 3 bases and 9 bases respectively, with 15 bases between them. Written as DNA, the CDR3 is TGCAGCGTTGAGGAAAACCCGGGTCGGCCCCAGCATTTT. Encoded protein: CSVEENPGRPQHF. Using reference TRBV29-1 and TRBJ1-5 for the parts outside the CDR3, the full variable domain is SAVISQKPSRDICQRGTSLTIQCQVDSQVTMMFWYRQQPGQSLTLIATANQGSEATYESGFVIDKFPISRPNLTFSTLTVSNMSPEDSSIYLCSVEENPGRPQHFGDGTRLSIL.

The CDR3 region is CASSLGESNEQFF. The CDR3 DNA sequence: TGTGCCAGCAGCTTAGGGGAGTCCAATGAGCAGTTCTTC. This chain uses TRBV7-2 with TRBJ2-1; D possibly corresponds to TRBD2 (5 bases). V was clipped by 1 base and J by 6 bases, with 7 bases between them. Germline V CDR1 and CDR2: SGHTA, FQGNSA. The CDR3 consists of 13 residues.